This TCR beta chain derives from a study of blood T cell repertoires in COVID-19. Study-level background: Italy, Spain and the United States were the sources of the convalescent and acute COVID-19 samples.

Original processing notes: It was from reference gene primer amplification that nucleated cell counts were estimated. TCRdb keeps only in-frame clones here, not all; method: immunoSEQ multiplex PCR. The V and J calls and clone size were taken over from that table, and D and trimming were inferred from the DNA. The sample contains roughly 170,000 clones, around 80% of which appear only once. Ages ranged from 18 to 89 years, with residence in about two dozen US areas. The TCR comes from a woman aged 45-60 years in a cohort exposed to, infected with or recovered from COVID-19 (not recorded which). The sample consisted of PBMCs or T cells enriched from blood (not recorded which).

CDR3 sequence: CASSSFFNEKLFF. The CDR3, as DNA: TGTGCCAGCAGCTCATTTTTTAATGAAAAACTGTTTTTT. This chain connects TRBV5-4 to TRBJ1-4; no reliable D call. The CDR3 runs to 13 residues. Between the trimmed V and J ends, which lost 3 bases and 4 bases, there was a span of 7 bases. CDR1 SGHNT and CDR2 YYREEE come from the germline V gene (reference sequence).